This T cell receptor (beta chain) was identified during a study of shared clonotypes between healthy human individuals. About the study: Two women and a few men aged 18 to 49 made up the donors. Study results and limitations: The expectation was that sequencing depth would affect clonotype sharing among donors. Estimated richness was generally greater in naive than memory subsets.

For this clone: Its cognate antigen is unknown.

There are 16 residues in the CDR3. V gave up 0 bases and J gave up 0 bases, with 8 bases separating them. Per the germline V gene, CDR1 is LNHDA and CDR2 is SQIVND (reference sequence). Produced via immunoSEQ multiplex PCR; TCRdb's table is partial and in-frame only. Altogether over 2,000,000 clones are present, about 94% being singletons, with the ten largest covering 1.5% to 2%. CD45RO-negative, CCR7-selected cells formed the naive CD8 fraction, which excluded terminally differentiated effector memory CD45RA+ cells. Healthy adults negative for HIV, lacking recent acute infections or vaccinations, served as donors.

Sequenced sample: naive CD8+ T cells from PBMCs. The clonotype was recovered from a young man in good health. Some clones in this sample may be carry-over from other donors' samples. J is TRBJ2-2 and V is TRBV19; TRBD1 might be the D (5 bases). The DNA for the CDR3 is TGTGCCAGTAGTATAGACGACAGTTCGAACACCGGGGAGCTGTTTTTT. Protein: CASSIDDSSNTGELFF.